The rows below give T cell receptor beta chains drawn from one sample of a study of blood T cell repertoires in COVID-19. Produced via immunoSEQ multiplex PCR; TCRdb's table is partial and in-frame only. Here the sample spans 300,000 or so clones, about nine tenths being singletons. The sample comprised PBMCs or T cells enriched from blood (not recorded which). The receptors were gathered from a woman in her forties or fifties who had been exposed to COVID-19. The CDR3 runs from the conserved cysteine through the conserved F or W. The D gene is left open where the match is weak. A row's size may be missing; if present it is once, few, many or a size class.

V	D	size	J	DNA	CDR3
TRBV28	.	.	TRBJ1-5	TGTGCCAGCAGTTTAGGGCCAGGGGCGGTTCAGCCCCAGCATTTT	CASSLGPGAVQPQHF
TRBV6-4	TRBD1	once	TRBJ1-1	TGTGCCAGCATGGCTGGGACAGGGAACACTGAAGCTTTCTTT	CASMAGTGNTEAFF
TRBV3-1/TRBV3-2	TRBD1	few	TRBJ1-2	TGTGCCAGCAGCCTCGCTCAAACAGGGGGACGTGGCTACACCTTC	CASSLAQTGGRGYTF
TRBV11-3	.	once	TRBJ2-7	TGTGCCAGCAGCTTAGATCTTTACGGCTCCTACGAGCAGTACTTC	CASSLDLYGSYEQYF
TRBV19	.	few	TRBJ1-5	TGTGCCAGTAGTATAATCGAGGGCAATCAGCCCCAGCATTTT	CASSIIEGNQPQHF
TRBV27	.	.	TRBJ2-2	TGTGCCAGCAGTTTCCTTTCCAGGTTAAACACCGGGGAGCTGTTTTTT	CASSFLSRLNTGELFF
TRBV6-5	.	.	TRBJ1-2	TGTGCCGTCGACTTGGGGGGGTATGGCTACACCTTC	CAVDLGGYGYTF
TRBV27	TRBD1	.	TRBJ1-5	TGTGCCAGCAGTTCGGGACAGGCGCTCAATCAGCCCCAGCATTTT	CASSSGQALNQPQHF
TRBV4-2	TRBD2	.	TRBJ2-3	TGTGCCAGCAGCCTTTCTAGCGGGGGCTTCACAGATACGCAGTATTTT	CASSLSSGGFTDTQYF
TRBV5-4	TRBD1	.	TRBJ2-5	TGTGCCAGCAGCTACAGGACAGGGGGGGAGACCCAGTACTTC	CASSYRTGGETQYF
TRBV5-1	.	.	TRBJ2-3	TGCGCCAGCAGCTTTTCGGACACGCCGGGCACAGATACGCAGTATTTT	CASSFSDTPGTDTQYF
TRBV10-3	TRBD2	.	TRBJ2-7	TGTGCCATCAGTGCGAATTCCCTAGCGGGGAGGGGCGAGCAGTACTTC	CAISANSLAGRGEQYF
TRBV7-2	.	.	TRBJ2-5	TGTGCCAGCAGCTTCGTCCGGGGAGAGACCCAGTACTTC	CASSFVRGETQYF
TRBV25-1	.	.	TRBJ1-2	TGTGCCAGCAGTGCCGTAGGGGTTGGTGGCTACACCTTC	CASSAVGVGGYTF
TRBV5-1	.	once	TRBJ2-5	TGCGCCAGCAGTCCGTCCGTATTTGGAGAAGAGACCCAGTACTTC	CASSPSVFGEETQYF
TRBV5-1	TRBD1	.	TRBJ1-5	TGCGCCAGCAGCTTCGGGACAGGGGATCAGCCCCAGCATTTT	CASSFGTGDQPQHF
TRBV3-1/TRBV3-2	TRBD1	.	TRBJ1-1	TGTGCCAGCAGCCAAACCGGGACAGGGGGCTCTGAAGCTTTCTTT	CASSQTGTGGSEAFF
TRBV24-1	TRBD1	once	TRBJ2-7	TGTGCCACCAGTGATTCCAGGACAGGGAGCTACGAGCAGTACTTC	CATSDSRTGSYEQYF
TRBV4-2	.	.	TRBJ2-7	TGTGCCAGCAGCCAACGGGGGAACGCGAACTACGAGCAGTACTTC	CASSQRGNANYEQYF
TRBV29-1	.	once	TRBJ2-7	TGCAACCGCACCTGGGACACTACCTACGAGCAGTACTTC	CNRTWDTTYEQYF
TRBV2	.	.	TRBJ2-3	TGTGCCAGCAATGCGGACTTTCGGAGCACAGATACGCAGTATTTT	CASNADFRSTDTQYF
TRBV7-9	.	.	TRBJ1-1	TGTGCCAGCAACTTTCCATGGTCGGGAGCTTTCTTT	CASNFPWSGAFF
TRBV28	.	.	TRBJ2-1	TGTGCCAGCAGGCAGAGCCCTCCCGGGTACAATGAGCAGTTCTTC	CASRQSPPGYNEQFF
TRBV5-1	.	.	TRBJ2-5	TGCGCCAGCAGCGGGGGGGCACTCACCGAGACCCAGTACTTC	CASSGGALTETQYF
TRBV28	.	.	TRBJ2-3	TGTGCCAGCAGTTTATACGACTCGACAGGAGCTGATACGCAGTATTTT	CASSLYDSTGADTQYF
TRBV5-1	TRBD2	.	TRBJ2-3	TGCGCCAGCAGCTTGGCGCTAGCGGGGGGGCCTGGCACAGATACGCAGTATTTT	CASSLALAGGPGTDTQYF
TRBV3-1/TRBV3-2	TRBD2	.	TRBJ2-5	TGTGCCAGCACCCTCAGGGCTAGCGGGGAAGAGACCCAGTACTTC	CASTLRASGEETQYF
TRBV19	.	.	TRBJ1-5	TGTGCCAGTAAAGGGGAGGGCAATCAGCCCCAGCATTTT	CASKGEGNQPQHF
TRBV4-1	.	.	TRBJ2-2	TGCGCCAGCAGCCGGCTCGTGGTTGGGACAACCACCGGGGAGCTGTTTTTT	CASSRLVVGTTTGELFF
TRBV20-1	.	.	TRBJ1-5	TGCAGTGCTAGTCGTTTGCAGATAAGCAATCAGCCCCAGCATTTT	CSASRLQISNQPQHF
TRBV6-5	TRBD1	.	TRBJ2-2	TGTGCCAGCCGGACGGACAGGGGGACCACCGGGGAGCTGTTTTTT	CASRTDRGTTGELFF
TRBV30	.	.	TRBJ2-5	TGTGCCTGGGGGCGGGTGGAGACCCAGTACTTC	CAWGRVETQYF
TRBV2	TRBD1	few	TRBJ2-1	TGTGCCAGCATGACAGGGCTAAGCTCCTACAATGAGCAGTTCTTC	CASMTGLSSYNEQFF
TRBV19	.	.	TRBJ1-4	TGTGCCAGTAGTATAGGAGTCGGACAAGTTAATGAAAAACTGTTTTTT	CASSIGVGQVNEKLFF
TRBV4-1	TRBD2	.	TRBJ2-3	TGCGCCAGCAGTCTACCTCTAGCGGGGGGCCTCTACCGCACAGATACGCAGTATTTT	CASSLPLAGGLYRTDTQYF
TRBV3-1/TRBV3-2	TRBD1	.	TRBJ1-3	TGTGCCAGCAGCCAAGACCGGGGCACCAGGGGGTATGGAAACACCATATATTTT	CASSQDRGTRGYGNTIYF
TRBV28	TRBD1	.	TRBJ1-2	TGTGCCAGCAGTTTAGGGGTGGGGGGACAGTTATATGGCTACACCTTC	CASSLGVGGQLYGYTF
TRBV7-2	TRBD1	.	TRBJ2-3	TGTGCCAGCAGACCCGGGACAGGGGCAGATACGCAGTATTTT	CASRPGTGADTQYF
TRBV7-6	.	.	TRBJ1-4	TGTGCCAGCACTCAAGGGGTTAGGGGTTTGGCTAATGAAAAACTGTTTTTT	CASTQGVRGLANEKLFF
TRBV4-2	.	.	TRBJ1-1	TGTGCCAGCAGCCAAGCCCCAGGGATGAACACTGAAGCTTTCTTT	CASSQAPGMNTEAFF
TRBV7-2	.	.	TRBJ2-3	TGTGCCAGCAGCTTACGGCGGTCCACAGATACGCAGTATTTT	CASSLRRSTDTQYF
TRBV5-6	TRBD1	.	TRBJ1-2	TGTGCCAGCAGCTCATCCCGGGGACAGTCCTATGGCTACACCTTC	CASSSSRGQSYGYTF
TRBV4-2	.	.	TRBJ1-1	TGTGCCAGCACCCAAGGGTCCGGAGGGTACGGTGAAGCTTTCTTT	CASTQGSGGYGEAFF
TRBV28	TRBD2	.	TRBJ2-3	TGTGCCAGCAGTTTTAGGATTGGACTAGCGGGGGGCCTCACAGATACGCAGTATTTT	CASSFRIGLAGGLTDTQYF
TRBV4-1	.	.	TRBJ2-1	TGCGCCAGCAGCCAAGACTTGGGATTGGGGGACACCTACAATGAGCAGTTCTTC	CASSQDLGLGDTYNEQFF
TRBV27	.	.	TRBJ2-1	TGTGCCAGCAGGAGGGGGAGTGAGCAGTTCTTC	CASRRGSEQFF
TRBV20-1	.	.	TRBJ1-1	TGCAGTGCTAGTGGGCAGAAAATGAACACTGAAGCTTTCTTT	CSASGQKMNTEAFF
TRBV4-1	.	.	TRBJ1-5	TGCGCCAGCAGCCCGGTCTCCCTTGAGCCCCAGCATTTT	CASSPVSLEPQHF
TRBV5-1	TRBD1	.	TRBJ2-3	TGCGCCAGCAGCTCAAGTGTGGGACAGGATACGCAGTATTTT	CASSSSVGQDTQYF
TRBV29-1	TRBD2	.	TRBJ2-7	TGCAGCGTTGAATCCGGGGATAGCGGGGTGTACTACGAGCAGTACTTC	CSVESGDSGVYYEQYF
TRBV11-1	.	.	TRBJ1-1	TGTGCCAGCAGCTCTAGACGGGGTACTGAAGCTTTCTTT	CASSSRRGTEAFF
TRBV7-8	.	once	TRBJ2-3	TGTGCCAGCAGCTTAGTGGTGGCTAGCACAGATACGCAGTATTTT	CASSLVVASTDTQYF
TRBV10-3	.	.	TRBJ2-7	TGTGCCATCAGTGAGGGGGCTAAAACAGGTTTCTACGAGCAGTACTTC	CAISEGAKTGFYEQYF
TRBV6-5	.	once	TRBJ1-5	TGTGCCAGCAGACTTATGAGCAATCAGCCCCAGCATTTT	CASRLMSNQPQHF
TRBV29-1	TRBD2	.	TRBJ2-5	TGCAGCGCTCTTCAGCGGGGGGGCCAGAGTGAAGAGACCCAGTACTTC	CSALQRGGQSEETQYF
TRBV6-1	TRBD1	.	TRBJ1-6	TGTGCCAGCAGTGACAGGGGGCAATATAATTCACCCCTCCACTTT	CASSDRGQYNSPLHF
TRBV30	TRBD1	.	TRBJ1-5	TGTGCCTGGAGTACCGGACAGGGAGCAATCCAGCCCCAGCATTTT	CAWSTGQGAIQPQHF